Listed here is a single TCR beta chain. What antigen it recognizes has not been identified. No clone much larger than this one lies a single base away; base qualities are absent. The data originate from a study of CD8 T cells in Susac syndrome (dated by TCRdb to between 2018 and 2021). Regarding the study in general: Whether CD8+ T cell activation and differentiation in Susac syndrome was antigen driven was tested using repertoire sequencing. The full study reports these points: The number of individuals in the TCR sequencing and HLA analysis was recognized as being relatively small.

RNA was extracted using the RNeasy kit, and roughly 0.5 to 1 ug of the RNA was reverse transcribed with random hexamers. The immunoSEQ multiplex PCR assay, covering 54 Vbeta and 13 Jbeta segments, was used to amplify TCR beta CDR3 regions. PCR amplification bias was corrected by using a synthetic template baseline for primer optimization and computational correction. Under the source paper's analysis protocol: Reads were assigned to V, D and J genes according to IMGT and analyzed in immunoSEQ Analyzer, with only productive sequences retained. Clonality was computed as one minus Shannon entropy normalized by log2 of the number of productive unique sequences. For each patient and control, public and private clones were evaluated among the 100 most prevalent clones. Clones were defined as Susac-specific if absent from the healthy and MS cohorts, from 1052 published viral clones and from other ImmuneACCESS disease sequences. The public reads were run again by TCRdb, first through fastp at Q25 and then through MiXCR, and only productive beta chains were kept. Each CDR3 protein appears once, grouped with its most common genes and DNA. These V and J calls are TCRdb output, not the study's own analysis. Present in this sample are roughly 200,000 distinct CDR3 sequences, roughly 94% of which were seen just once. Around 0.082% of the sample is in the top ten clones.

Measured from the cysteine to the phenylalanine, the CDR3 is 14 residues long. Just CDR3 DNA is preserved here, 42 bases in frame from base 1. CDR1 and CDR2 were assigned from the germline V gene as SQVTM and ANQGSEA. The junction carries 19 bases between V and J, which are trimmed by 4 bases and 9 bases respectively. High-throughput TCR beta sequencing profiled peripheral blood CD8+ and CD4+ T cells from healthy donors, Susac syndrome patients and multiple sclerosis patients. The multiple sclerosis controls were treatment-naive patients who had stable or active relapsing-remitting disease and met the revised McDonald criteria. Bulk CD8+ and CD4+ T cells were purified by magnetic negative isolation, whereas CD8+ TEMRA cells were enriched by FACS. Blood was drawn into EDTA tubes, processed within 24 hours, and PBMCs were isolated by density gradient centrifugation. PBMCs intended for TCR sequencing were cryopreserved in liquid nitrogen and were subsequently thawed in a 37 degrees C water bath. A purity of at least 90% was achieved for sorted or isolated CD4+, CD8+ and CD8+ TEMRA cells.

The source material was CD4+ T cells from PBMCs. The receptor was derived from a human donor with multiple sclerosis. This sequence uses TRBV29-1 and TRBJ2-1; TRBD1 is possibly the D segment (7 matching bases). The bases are TGCAGCGTTGTAACCAGGGGGGAGAGTGGTGAGCAGTTCTTC. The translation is CSVVTRGESGEQFF.